Below are 9 T cell receptor beta chains sequenced from a single sample in a study of cytomegalovirus exposure and HLA in healthy donors. Researchers ran the PCR with 60 Vbeta and 13 Jbeta primers. TCRdb keeps only in-frame clones here, not all; method: immunoSEQ multiplex PCR. Here the sample spans approximately 170,000 clones, around 77% being singletons. The sample taken for sequencing was PBMCs. Source of these receptors: a woman in her late teens or twenties in good health and CMV-seronegative.

The chain joins TRBV28 to TRBJ1-2; the D gene is possibly TRBD1 (6 bases). Trimming removed 4 bases at V and 8 bases at J, with 23 bases between. This CDR3 is built from 16 residues. Germline CDR1 MDHEN, CDR2 SYDVKM. The CDR3 loop reads CASSYPDWTAMWGYTF. The DNA for the CDR3 is TGTGCCAGCAGTTACCCGGATTGGACAGCGATGTGGGGCTACACCTTC.

The V call is TRBV6-6, the J call TRBJ1-4; possible D gene TRBD1, 6 bases. Trimming shortened V by 6 bases and J by 6 bases, and 11 bases separated the two germline ends. CDR3 size: 13 residues. Germline lookup yields CDR1 MNHNY and CDR2 SVGAGI (reference sequence). The CDR3: CASSDRKHEKLFF. CDR3 bases: TGTGCCAGCAGCGACAGGAAACATGAAAAACTGTTTTTT.

Only a few counts were recorded for this clone. V gene TRBV4-3 combines with J gene TRBJ2-2; the match to TRBD2 covers 7 bases. V dropped 0 bases and J dropped 4; count of bases not matched to a gene: 14. The V gene's germline CDR1 is LGHNA and CDR2 YSLEER. The CDR3 is 19 residues long. CDR3 bases: TGCGCCAGCAGCCAAGAGGGATATGGACTAGGTCTCGTCACCGGGGAGCTGTTTTTT. As protein: CASSQEGYGLGLVTGELFF.

The chain has TRBV29-1 and TRBJ1-1; 7 bases line up with TRBD1. Germline assignment: CDR1 SQVTM and CDR2 ANQGSEA. This CDR3 is 12 amino acids long. V dropped 5 bases and J dropped 4; count of bases not matched to a gene: 4. The CDR3 here is CSVKTGSTEAFF. The CDR3 nucleotides are TGCAGCGTTAAGACAGGGTCCACTGAAGCTTTCTTT.

V and J are TRBV5-1 and TRBJ1-4; 10 bases are a match to TRBD1. From germline, CDR1 is SGHRS and CDR2 YFSETQ. V dropped 0 bases and J dropped 7; count of bases not matched to a gene: 6. The CDR3 sequence is 16 residues long. The CDR3 sequence: CASSLVPWTGGEKLFF. CDR3 sequence (DNA): TGCGCCAGCAGCTTGGTACCCTGGACAGGGGGTGAAAAACTGTTTTTT.

J is TRBJ1-1 and V is TRBV5-1; 12 bases match TRBD1. The junction had 10 bases not matched to a gene; V was cut back by 6 bases and J by 4 bases. Germline lookup yields CDR1 SGHRS and CDR2 YFSETQ. The length of the CDR3 is 16 residues. The CDR3 reads CASTVPGQGAGTEAFF. CDR3 in DNA: TGCGCCAGCACCGTCCCGGGACAGGGGGCAGGCACTGAAGCTTTCTTT.

This clone was seen a handful of times. The rearrangement links TRBV28 to TRBJ2-7; 10 bases fit TRBD2. Germline CDR1 and CDR2: MDHEN and SYDVKM. CDR3 length equals 14 residues. V lost 3 bases to trimming and J lost 3 bases; unmatched junction nucleotides: 2. CDR3 amino acids: CASSFERGGYEQYF. The CDR3 DNA sequence: TGTGCCAGCAGTTTCGAGCGGGGGGGCTACGAGCAGTACTTC.

The chain couples TRBV2 to TRBJ2-7; 8 positions match TRBD2. Germline values: CDR1 SNHLY, CDR2 FYNNEI. The CDR3 is made up of 14 amino acids. V was pared by 5 bases and J by 4 bases, with 7 bases of the junction left unmatched. CDR3 bases: TGTGCCAGCAGTACTAGCGGCCTTGAGTACGAGCAGTACTTC. Translation gives CASSTSGLEYEQYF. The full variable domain, completed using reference TRBV2 and TRBJ2-7, is EPEVTQTPSHQVTQMGQEVILRCVPISNHLYFYWYRQILGQKVEFLVSFYNNEISEKSEIFDDQFSVERPDGSNFTLKIRSTKLEDSAMYFCASSTSGLEYEQYFGPGTRLTVT.

This clone was detected a few times. This chain uses TRBV5-1 with TRBJ2-6, with D unclear. V shed 0 bases and J shed 1 base, with 8 bases lying between them. This CDR3 has 16 amino acids. CDR1 is SGHRS, CDR2 YFSETQ, per germline. In DNA, the CDR3 is TGCGCCAGCAGCTTGGAACATCGATCTGGGGCCAACGTCCTGACTTTC. Its protein is CASSLEHRSGANVLTF.